One sample yielded the 20 T cell receptor beta chains listed below, sequenced in a study of response to subunit inactivated influenza vaccine. TCRdb reprocessed the RT-PCR reads via MiXCR and lists one record per CDR3 protein. Among hundreds of thousands of distinct CDR3 sequences listed, around 20% were seen once. The sequencing here drew on PBMCs from blood, taken roughly 20 months after vaccination. These receptors came from a man aged 50 to 69 who received an inactivated influenza vaccine.

This clonotype was observed at least ten times. V and J are TRBV20-1 and TRBJ1-3; D not certain. The ends were cut back, 0 bases at V and 2 bases at J, with 14 bases in the middle. Germline V gene lookup returns CDR1 DFQATT and CDR2 SNEGSKA (reference sequence). This CDR3 is built from 16 residues. This chain's CDR3 is CSARDRGGAPGNTIYF. The CDR3 region has the DNA TGCAGTGCTAGAGATCGAGGTGGAGCCCCTGGAAACACCATATATTTT.

This chain joins TRBV10-3 and TRBJ1-1; perhaps TRBD1 as D (5 bases). Germline CDR1 and CDR2: ENHRY and SYGVKD. V shed 1 base and J shed 7 bases, with 13 bases lying between them. This CDR3 spans 14 amino acids. The CDR3 reads CAISEYRRGREAFF. Written as DNA, the CDR3 is TGTGCCATCAGTGAGTATCGTCGGGGCCGTGAAGCTTTCTTT.

This chain joins TRBV27 and TRBJ2-2; 7 nucleotides match TRBD1. The trim removed 6 bases at V and 12 bases at J, leaving 13 bases unmatched. Germline lookup yields CDR1 MNHEY and CDR2 SMNVEV (reference sequence). This CDR3 comprises 14 residues. The CDR3 loop is CASSPPNTGVKLFF. The DNA of the CDR3 is TGTGCCAGCAGCCCGCCAAACACAGGGGTTAAGCTGTTTTTT.

V is TRBV10-2 and J is TRBJ1-4; TRBD1 matches at 10 bases. V gave up 3 bases and J gave up 8 bases; unmatched junction bases: 9. This CDR3 region has 16 residues. Germline CDR1 reads WSHSY; CDR2 reads SAAADI. CDR3 residues: CASSESPTGGYEKLFF. The CDR3 DNA reads as TGCGCCAGCAGTGAATCCCCGACAGGGGGCTACGAAAAACTGTTTTTT.

This clonotype showed up just a few times. The chain employs TRBV3-1 and TRBJ1-1; possible D gene TRBD1, 6 bases. Trimming took 0 bases from V and 0 from J, leaving 14 bases between them. Germline CDR1 LGHDT, CDR2 YNNKEL (reference sequence). CDR3 size: 17 residues. CDR3 in DNA: TGTGCCAGCAGCCAAGAAGGGTGGACAGTCATGAACACTGAAGCTTTCTTT. Its protein is CASSQEGWTVMNTEAFF.

The chain links TRBV7-2 to TRBJ1-6; D may be TRBD1 (5 bases). Looked up from germline, CDR1 is SGHTA and CDR2 is FQGNSA. Trimming pared 1 base from V and 7 bases from J, leaving 11 bases between. The CDR3 totals 15 residues. CDR3 protein: CASSLVSRGNSPLHF. Written as DNA, the CDR3 is TGTGCCAGCAGCTTAGTGTCCCGGGGGAATTCACCCCTCCACTTT. Using reference TRBV7-2 and TRBJ1-6 for the parts outside the CDR3, the full variable domain is GAGVSQSPSNKVTEKGKDVELRCDPISGHTALYWYRQSLGQGLEFLIYFQGNSAPDKSGLPSDRFSAERTGGSVSTLTIQRTQQEDSAVYLCASSLVSRGNSPLHFGNGTRLTVT.

The sample holds a few counts of this clonotype. J is TRBJ1-4 and V is TRBV5-1; possible D gene TRBD1, 5 bases. Trimming shortened V by 1 base and J by 3 bases, and 19 bases separated the two germline ends. The CDR3 runs to 18 residues. Germline V gene lookup returns CDR1 SGHRS and CDR2 YFSETQ. This CDR3 is CASSLNGGSFSANEKLFF. The CDR3 nucleotides read TGCGCCAGCAGCTTGAATGGGGGATCGTTTTCTGCTAATGAAAAACTGTTTTTT. The variable domain in full, completed from reference TRBV5-1 and TRBJ1-4, reads KAGVTQTPRYLIKTRGQQVTLSCSPISGHRSVSWYQQTPGQGLQFLFEYFSETQRNKGNFPGRFSGRQFSNSRSEMNVSTLELGDSALYLCASSLNGGSFSANEKLFFGSGTQLSVL.

A few counts support this clonotype. The J gene is TRBJ2-4, the V gene TRBV29-1, with 10 nucleotides matching TRBD1. V shed 4 bases, J shed 8 bases, and the junction held 11 bases outside the gene matches. The CDR3 runs 15 residues. CDR1 SQVTM and CDR2 ANQGSEA come from the germline V gene. The CDR3 protein is CSVGLRQGAWDIQYF. CDR3 DNA: TGCAGCGTTGGGCTAAGACAGGGGGCGTGGGACATTCAGTACTTC.

The J gene is TRBJ2-3, the V gene TRBV28; the D call may be TRBD1 or TRBD2 (5 bases each). The V end lost 6 bases, the J end lost 2 bases, and 18 bases lay between the germline ends. The CDR3 is made up of 16 amino acids. Germline V lookup: CDR1 MDHEN, CDR2 SYDVKM. The CDR3 DNA is TGTGCCAGCAGCCCACTCTTCGGGGCGGTCACAGATACGCAGTATTTT. It specifies CASSPLFGAVTDTQYF. Supplemented by reference TRBV28 and TRBJ2-3, the full variable domain reads DVKVTQSSRYLVKRTGEKVFLECVQDMDHENMFWYRQDPGLGLRLIYFSYDVKMKEKGDIPEGYSVSREKKERFSLILESASTNQTSMYLCASSPLFGAVTDTQYFGPGTRLTVL.

This clonotype was observed a few times. This chain links TRBV6-1 with TRBJ2-1, with 12 bases matching TRBD2. Trimming removed 7 bases from V and 2 bases from J; junction bases left unmatched: 6. Germline values: CDR1 MNHNS, CDR2 SASEGT. This CDR3 is 16 amino acids long. CDR3 nucleotide sequence: TGTGCCAGCAACCCCACTAGCGGGGGGACCTACAATGAGCAGTTCTTC. Encoded protein: CASNPTSGGTYNEQFF.

The chain uses TRBV11-2 and TRBJ2-1; 10 bases agree with TRBD2. The CDR3 spans 16 residues. Germline assignment: CDR1 SGHAT and CDR2 FQNNGV. V trimming: 1 base; J trimming: 9 bases; junction bases outside the gene matches: 9. This CDR3 is CASSLGSLAGRFEQFF. CDR3 in DNA: TGTGCCAGCAGCTTAGGGTCACTAGCGGGACGTTTTGAGCAGTTCTTC.

The chain combines TRBV19 with TRBJ2-1; 7 bases line up with TRBD2. Trimming took 0 bases from V and 6 from J; bases not matched to a gene: 5. The CDR3 consists of 15 residues. Germline V lookup: CDR1 LNHDA, CDR2 SQIVND (reference sequence). The CDR3 loop reads CASSIDAGAFNEQFF. In DNA, the CDR3 is TGTGCCAGTAGTATAGACGCGGGAGCTTTCAATGAGCAGTTCTTC. Full variable domain (outside the CDR3, taken from reference TRBV19 and TRBJ2-1): DGGITQSPKYLFRKEGQNVTLSCEQNLNHDAMYWYRQDPGQGLRLIYYSQIVNDFQKGDIAEGYSVSREKKESFPLTVTSAQKNPTAFYLCASSIDAGAFNEQFFGPGTRLTVL.

This clonotype was observed at least ten times. The rearrangement uses TRBV5-1 and TRBJ1-6; D gene uncertain. The CDR3 loop spans 14 amino acids. V lost 5 bases to trimming and J lost 6 bases, with 12 bases between them. The germline V gene has CDR1 SGHRS and CDR2 YFSETQ. Here the CDR3 DNA reads TGCGCCAGCAGGCCTCGGATACCTAATTCACCCCTCCACTTT. Protein: CASRPRIPNSPLHF.

This clonotype was observed a handful of times. The genes are TRBV5-1 and TRBJ2-2; 14 nucleotides align to TRBD2. Trimming at V came to 2 bases and at J to 2 bases, leaving 8 bases not matched to a gene. The germline V gene encodes CDR1 SGHRS and CDR2 YFSETQ. The CDR3 loop spans 19 amino acids. DNA of the CDR3: TGCGCCAGCAGCTTCAGACTAGCGGGAGGGGTTGCCAACACCGGGGAGCTGTTTTTT. Its translation is CASSFRLAGGVANTGELFF.

V usage is TRBV7-2 and J usage is TRBJ2-2, with TRBD1 matching over 7 bases. The germline gives CDR1 SGHTA, CDR2 FQGNSA. The ends lost 5 bases at V and 6 bases at J; junction bases unmatched: 6. There are 14 residues in the CDR3. The CDR3 bases are TGTGCCAGCAGCCCAAACACAGGGGCCGGGGAGCTGTTTTTT. Amino acids: CASSPNTGAGELFF.

The V gene is TRBV3-1, the J gene TRBJ2-7; no clear D gene. Trimming stripped 3 bases from V and 0 bases from J, with 6 bases between. Per the germline V gene, CDR1 is LGHDT and CDR2 is YNNKEL (reference sequence). The CDR3 loop spans 13 amino acids. In DNA form, the CDR3 reads TGTGCCAGCAGCCAGAGGAGCTCCTACGAGCAGTACTTC. Amino acid sequence: CASSQRSSYEQYF.

The genes are TRBV20-1 and TRBJ2-3, with a weak D call TRBD2 (6 bases). CDR1 and CDR2 (germline): DFQATT, SNEGSKA (reference sequence). This CDR3 has 17 amino acids. V shed 5 bases and J shed 10 bases, with 31 bases lying between them. Written as DNA, the CDR3 is TGCAGTGCTGTCCCGCATACAGACCTCAACCCGGGGGATCCGCAGTATTTT. This gives the protein CSAVPHTDLNPGDPQYF.

The rearrangement links TRBV30 to TRBJ2-1; D not certain. Per germline, CDR1 GTSNPN and CDR2 SVGIG (reference sequence). The CDR3 spans 13 residues. V lost 2 bases and J 7 bases, leaving 12 bases between the germline ends. As DNA, the CDR3 is TGTGCCTGGAGTCCAACTTGGGGTAATGAGCAGTTCTTC. This gives the protein CAWSPTWGNEQFF.

The chain joins TRBV4-2 to TRBJ1-2; maybe TRBD1 (5 bases). Germline CDR1 is LGHNA and CDR2 is YNFKEQ. V lost 0 bases, J lost 9 bases, and 23 bases lay in between. The CDR3 loop spans 17 amino acids. The CDR3 here is CASSQDRASARYSSYTF. CDR3 sequence (DNA): TGTGCCAGCAGCCAAGACAGGGCGTCTGCCCGGTATTCGAGCTACACCTTC.

Remarks on this clonotype: Given a much more abundant clone one base away, this may be a read error. This chain connects TRBV28 to TRBJ2-7, with D unclear. Germline V gene data show CDR1 as MDHEN and CDR2 as SYDVKM. The CDR3 sequence is 11 residues long. The CDR3 protein is CASSLSNEQYF. The CDR3 nucleotides read TGTGCCAGCAGCCTCTCCAACGAGCAGTACTTC.